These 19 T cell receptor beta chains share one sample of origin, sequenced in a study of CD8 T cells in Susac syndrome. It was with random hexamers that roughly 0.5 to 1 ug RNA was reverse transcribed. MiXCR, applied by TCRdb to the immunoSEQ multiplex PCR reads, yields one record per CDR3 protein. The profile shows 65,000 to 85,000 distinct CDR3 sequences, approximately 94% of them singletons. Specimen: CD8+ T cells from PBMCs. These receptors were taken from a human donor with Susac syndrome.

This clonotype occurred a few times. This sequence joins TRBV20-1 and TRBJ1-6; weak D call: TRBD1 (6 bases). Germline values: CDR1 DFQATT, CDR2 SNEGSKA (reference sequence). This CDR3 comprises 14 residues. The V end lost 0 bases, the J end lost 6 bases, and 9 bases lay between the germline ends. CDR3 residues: CSAREGGGNSPLHF. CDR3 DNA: TGCAGTGCTAGAGAGGGAGGGGGTAATTCACCCCTCCACTTT.

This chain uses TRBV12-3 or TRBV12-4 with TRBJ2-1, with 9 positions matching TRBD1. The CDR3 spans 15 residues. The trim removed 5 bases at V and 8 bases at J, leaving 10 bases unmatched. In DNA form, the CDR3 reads TGTGCCAGCAGTAACTCCGGGACAGGGTTTGATGAGCAGTTCTTC. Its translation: CASSNSGTGFDEQFF.

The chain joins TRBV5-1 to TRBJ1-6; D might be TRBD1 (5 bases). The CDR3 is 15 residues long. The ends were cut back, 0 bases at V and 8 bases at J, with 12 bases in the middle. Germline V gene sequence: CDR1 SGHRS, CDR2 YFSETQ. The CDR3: CASSLVPRDDSPLHF. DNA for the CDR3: TGCGCCAGCAGCTTGGTTCCCAGGGATGATTCACCCCTCCACTTT.

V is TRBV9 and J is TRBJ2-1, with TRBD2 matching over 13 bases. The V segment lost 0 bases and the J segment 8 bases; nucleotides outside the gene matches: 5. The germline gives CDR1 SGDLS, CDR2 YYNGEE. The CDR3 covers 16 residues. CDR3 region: CASSVGTSGSNDEQFF. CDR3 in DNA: TGTGCCAGCAGCGTAGGGACTAGCGGGAGTAACGATGAGCAGTTCTTC.

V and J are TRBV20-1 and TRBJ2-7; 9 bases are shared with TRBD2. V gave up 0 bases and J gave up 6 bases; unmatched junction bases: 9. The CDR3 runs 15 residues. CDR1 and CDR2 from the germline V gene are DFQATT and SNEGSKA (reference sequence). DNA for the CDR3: TGCAGTGCTAGAGATTTGCTAGCGGGACTCGGCGAGCAGTACTTC. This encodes CSARDLLAGLGEQYF.

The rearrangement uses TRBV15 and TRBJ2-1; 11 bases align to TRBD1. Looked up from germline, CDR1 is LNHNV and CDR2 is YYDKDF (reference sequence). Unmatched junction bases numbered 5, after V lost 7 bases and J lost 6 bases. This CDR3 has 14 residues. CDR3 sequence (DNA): TGTGCCACCACCAGGGACAGGGGGACCAATGAGCAGTTCTTC. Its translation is CATTRDRGTNEQFF.

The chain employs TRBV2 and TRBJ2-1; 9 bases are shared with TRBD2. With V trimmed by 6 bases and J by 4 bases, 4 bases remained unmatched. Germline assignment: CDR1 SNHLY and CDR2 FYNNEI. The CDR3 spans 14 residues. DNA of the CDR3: TGTGCCAGCAGGACTAGCGGAGGTTACAATGAGCAGTTCTTC. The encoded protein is CASRTSGGYNEQFF.

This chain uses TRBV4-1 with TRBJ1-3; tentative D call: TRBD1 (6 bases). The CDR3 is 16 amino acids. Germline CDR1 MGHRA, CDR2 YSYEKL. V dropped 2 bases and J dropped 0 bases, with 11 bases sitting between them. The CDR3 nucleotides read TGCGCCAGCAGCCAAAACAGGGACTACTCTGGAAACACCATATATTTT. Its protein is CASSQNRDYSGNTIYF.

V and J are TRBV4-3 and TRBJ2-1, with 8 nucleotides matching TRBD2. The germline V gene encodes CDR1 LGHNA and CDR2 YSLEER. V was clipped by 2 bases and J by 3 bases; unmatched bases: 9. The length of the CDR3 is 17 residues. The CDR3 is CASSQSLSGAGYNEQFF. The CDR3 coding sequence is TGCGCCAGCAGCCAATCCCTTAGCGGGGCCGGCTACAATGAGCAGTTCTTC.

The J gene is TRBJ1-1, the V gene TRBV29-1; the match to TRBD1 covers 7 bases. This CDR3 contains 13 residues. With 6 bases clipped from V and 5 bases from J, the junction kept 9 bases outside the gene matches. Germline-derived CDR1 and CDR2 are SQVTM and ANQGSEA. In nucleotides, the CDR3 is TGCAGCGTATCCCAGGGGGGAGTTACTGAAGCTTTCTTT. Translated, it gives CSVSQGGVTEAFF.

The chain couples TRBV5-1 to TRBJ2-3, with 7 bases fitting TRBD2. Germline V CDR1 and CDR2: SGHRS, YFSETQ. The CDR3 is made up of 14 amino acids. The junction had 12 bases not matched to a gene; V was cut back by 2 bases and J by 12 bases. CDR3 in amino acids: CASSLVAGVEAQYF. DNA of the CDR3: TGCGCCAGCAGCTTAGTCGCGGGAGTGGAAGCCCAGTATTTT.

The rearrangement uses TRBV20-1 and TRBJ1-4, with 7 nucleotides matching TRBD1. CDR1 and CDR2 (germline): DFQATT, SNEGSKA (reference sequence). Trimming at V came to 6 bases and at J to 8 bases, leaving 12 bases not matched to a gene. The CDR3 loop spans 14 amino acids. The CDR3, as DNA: TGCAGTGCCCCCGGACGGACAGGAGGGGAAAAACTGTTTTTT. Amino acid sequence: CSAPGRTGGEKLFF.

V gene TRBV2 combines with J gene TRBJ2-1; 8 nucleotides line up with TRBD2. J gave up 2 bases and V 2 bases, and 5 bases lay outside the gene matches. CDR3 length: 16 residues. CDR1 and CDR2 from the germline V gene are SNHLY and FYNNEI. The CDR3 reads CASSESLAGTYNEQFF. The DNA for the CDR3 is TGTGCCAGCAGTGAATCGCTAGCGGGTACCTACAATGAGCAGTTCTTC. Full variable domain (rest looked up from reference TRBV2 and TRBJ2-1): EPEVTQTPSHQVTQMGQEVILRCVPISNHLYFYWYRQILGQKVEFLVSFYNNEISEKSEIFDDQFSVERPDGSNFTLKIRSTKLEDSAMYFCASSESLAGTYNEQFFGPGTRLTVL.

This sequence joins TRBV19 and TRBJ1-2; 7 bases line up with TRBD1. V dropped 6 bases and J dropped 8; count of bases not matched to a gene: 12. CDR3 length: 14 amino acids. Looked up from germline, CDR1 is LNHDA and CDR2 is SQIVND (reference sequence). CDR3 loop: CASSMSQGEEGYTF. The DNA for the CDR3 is TGTGCCAGTAGCATGTCGCAGGGGGAAGAAGGCTACACCTTC.

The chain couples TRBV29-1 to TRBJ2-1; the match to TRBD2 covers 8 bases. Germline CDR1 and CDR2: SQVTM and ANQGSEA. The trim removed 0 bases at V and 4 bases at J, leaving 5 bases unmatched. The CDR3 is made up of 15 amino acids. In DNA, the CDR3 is TGCAGCGTTGAAGATGGGGGACTAGGGTACAATGAGCAGTTCTTC. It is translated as CSVEDGGLGYNEQFF.

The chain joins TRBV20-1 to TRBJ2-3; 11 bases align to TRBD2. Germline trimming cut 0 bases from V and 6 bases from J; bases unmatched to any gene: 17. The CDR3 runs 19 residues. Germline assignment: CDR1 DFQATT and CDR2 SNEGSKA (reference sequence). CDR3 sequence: CSARDILAGEGANRDTQYF. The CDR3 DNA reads TGCAGTGCTAGAGACATACTAGCGGGAGAAGGGGCGAACCGGGATACGCAGTATTTT.

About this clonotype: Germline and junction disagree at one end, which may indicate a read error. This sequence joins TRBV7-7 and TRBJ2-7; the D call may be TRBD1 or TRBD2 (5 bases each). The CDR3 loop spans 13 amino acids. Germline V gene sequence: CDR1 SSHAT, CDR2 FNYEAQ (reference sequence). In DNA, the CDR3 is TGTGCTAGCAGCTTAGTGGACGGGGCCGAGCAGTACTTC. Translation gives CASSLVDGAEQYF.

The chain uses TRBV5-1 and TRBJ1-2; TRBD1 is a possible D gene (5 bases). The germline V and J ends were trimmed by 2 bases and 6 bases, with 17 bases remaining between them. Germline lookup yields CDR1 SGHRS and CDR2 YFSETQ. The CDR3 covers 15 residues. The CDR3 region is CASSLGPTETHGYTF. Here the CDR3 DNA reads TGCGCCAGCAGCTTAGGCCCGACAGAAACCCATGGCTACACCTTC.

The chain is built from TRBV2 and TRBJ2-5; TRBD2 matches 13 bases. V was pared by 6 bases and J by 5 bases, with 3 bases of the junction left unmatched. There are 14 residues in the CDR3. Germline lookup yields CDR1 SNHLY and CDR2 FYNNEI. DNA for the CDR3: TGTGCCAGCAGGGGGACTAGCGGGGAGGAGACCCAGTACTTC. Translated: CASRGTSGEETQYF.